What follows describes a single T cell receptor (beta chain). Its antigen is unidentified. This entry belongs to a study of blood T cells in healthy people across ages. The study's findings and limits: Expanded clonotype shifts may have been confounded, as the donors had an unknown CMV status.

Every donor gave 7.5 to 10 milliliters of peripheral blood. The germline gives CDR1 LGHNA, CDR2 YSLEER. The V end lost 0 bases, the J end lost 1 base, and 18 bases lay between the germline ends. This CDR3 has 18 amino acids. The authors ran a second PCR of about 7 to 12 cycles using a sample-barcoded 5' primer and a J-beta primer mix. The authors tagged each cDNA molecule using a template-switch adaptor with 12 random nucleotides. TCRdb redid the calling of the 5' RACE reads with MiXCR, one entry per CDR3 protein. The repertoire has roughly 860,000 distinct CDR3 sequences, about 59% of them found once; the top ten carry 25% to 35%.

The V and J genes are TRBV4-3 and TRBJ2-5, with D perhaps TRBD1 or TRBD2 (5 bases each). Specimen: blood. This sequence originates from a man younger than 45 in good health. Written as DNA, the CDR3 is TGCGCCAGCAGCCAAGATGGGTCGGTCGGGGCGGTCCAAGAGACCCAGTACTTC. This gives the protein CASSQDGSVGAVQETQYF.